The 5 T cell receptor beta chains listed next were all sequenced from one sample in a study of T cell responses to AZD1222 COVID-19 vaccine. Sequencing used immunoSEQ multiplex PCR; TCRdb keeps in-frame clones, though not all of them. The sample consists of 150,000 to 200,000 clones, over 85% of them appearing once. Material: peripheral blood, obtained on day 0 of AZD1222 vaccination. The origin of the receptors is an adult in good health.

The V gene is TRBV3-1 (or the pseudogene TRBV3-2), the J gene TRBJ1-3, with TRBD1 matching 9 bases. The germline V gene has CDR1 LGHDT and CDR2 YNNKEL (reference sequence). This CDR3 is 17 amino acids long. V trimming: 0 bases; J trimming: 8 bases; junction bases outside the gene matches: 11. CDR3 region: CASSQDLAGTGRDTIYF. For the CDR3, the DNA is TGTGCCAGCAGCCAAGATCTTGCGGGGACAGGGAGGGACACCATATATTTT.

Here the CDR3 reads CASSPQSSYNSPLHF. In nucleotides, the CDR3 is TGTGCCAGCAGCCCTCAGAGCTCCTATAATTCACCCCTCCACTTT. The V gene is TRBV7-9, the J gene TRBJ1-6; D not resolved. V was clipped by 5 bases and J by 0 bases, with 8 bases between them. The germline gives CDR1 SEHNR, CDR2 FQNEAQ (reference sequence). CDR3 length equals 15 residues.

The genes are TRBV27 and TRBJ2-1, with D perhaps matching TRBD2 (5 bases). This CDR3 has 15 amino acids. Per the germline V gene, CDR1 is MNHEY and CDR2 is SMNVEV (reference sequence). The V end lost 6 bases, the J end lost 5 bases, and 17 bases lay between the germline ends. The chain's CDR3 is CASRGYLFGNNEQFF. The CDR3 DNA reads TGTGCCAGCAGGGGGTACCTATTCGGGAACAATGAGCAGTTCTTC.

The rearrangement links TRBV7-2 to TRBJ1-1, with D unclear. Trimming left V 4 bases short and J 1 base short, with 10 bases between. Germline CDR1 is SGHTA and CDR2 is FQGNSA. The CDR3 is 14 amino acids. DNA for the CDR3: TGTGCCAGCAGCTCCCTCCCTGCGAACACTGAAGCTTTCTTT. This codes for CASSSLPANTEAFF.

V and J are TRBV6-6 and TRBJ2-6, with D unclear. CDR3 length equals 15 residues. Trimming shortened V by 0 bases and J by 15 bases, and 18 bases separated the two germline ends. The germline gives CDR1 MNHNY, CDR2 SVGAGI (reference sequence). The CDR3 region is CASSYSNGPYLALTF. The DNA for the CDR3 is TGTGCCAGCAGTTACTCGAACGGCCCTTATCTCGCCCTGACTTTC.